This record concerns one T cell receptor (beta chain) sequence. This sample is part of a study of T cell responses to AZD1222 COVID-19 vaccine. Repertoires were generated with immunoSEQ multiplex PCR, while TCRdb's copy carries only in-frame clones and drops some. The sample holds about 120,000 clones; 65% to 90% are singletons and the top ten take about a fifth. Sequenced material: peripheral blood, taken on day 0 of AZD1222 vaccination. The TCR comes from an adult in good health.

Here the CDR3 DNA reads TGTGCCAGCAGTTACTCGCGTTCTGACGAGCAGTACTTC. Its translation: CASSYSRSDEQYF. This sequence joins TRBV6-6 and TRBJ2-7; D unclear. This CDR3 has 13 amino acids. V dropped 0 bases and J dropped 5 bases, with 8 bases sitting between them. In germline, CDR1 is MNHNY, CDR2 SVGAGI (reference sequence).